This T cell receptor (beta chain) stems from a study of blood T cell repertoires in COVID-19. Study as a whole: Donors in the United States, Italy and Spain gave samples during acute or convalescent COVID-19.

Authors' processing steps: Cell counts per sample came from amplifying reference gene primers. TCRdb's copy holds only in-frame clones and misses some; the assay was immunoSEQ multiplex PCR. V and J calls and clone size come straight from that table; D and trimming were deduced from the DNA. The table includes under 200,000 clones, roughly 78% detected once. The CDR3 runs to 18 residues. Germline V CDR1 and CDR2: MNHEY, SMNVEV (reference sequence). The V segment lost 5 bases and the J segment 7 bases; nucleotides outside the gene matches: 13. The chain uses TRBV27 and TRBJ2-1, with 14 bases that match TRBD2. The sequence came from a man between 65 and 85 years old with active or convalescent COVID-19. What was sequenced was peripheral blood. The CDR3 DNA follows: TGTGCCAGCAGTATCCGCGGGACTAGCGGGAGTCAAGGAAATGAGCAGTTCTTC. Its protein is CASSIRGTSGSQGNEQFF.